This T cell receptor beta chain was sequenced for a study of T cells and Merkel cell carcinoma outcomes. Findings of the study overall: Repertoire plus T-cell density reportedly predicted Merkel cell carcinoma outcomes.

Sequenced by immunoSEQ multiplex PCR; TCRdb stores in-frame clones only, minus some. The data show 15,000 or so clones, 80% to 90% seen once. This clone was counted a few times. Its target is not known. Trimming removed 4 bases from V and 2 bases from J, with 11 bases in between. The CDR3 covers 14 residues. Germline V gene lookup returns CDR1 MNHEY and CDR2 SVGAGI. J is TRBJ1-1 and V is TRBV6-5; D unclear. Sample: tumor tissue from Merkel cell carcinoma. The sequence came from a human donor with Merkel cell carcinoma. The CDR3 sequence is CASSFGLGNTEAFF. CDR3 DNA sequence: TGTGCCAGCAGTTTCGGACTGGGTAACACTGAAGCTTTCTTT.